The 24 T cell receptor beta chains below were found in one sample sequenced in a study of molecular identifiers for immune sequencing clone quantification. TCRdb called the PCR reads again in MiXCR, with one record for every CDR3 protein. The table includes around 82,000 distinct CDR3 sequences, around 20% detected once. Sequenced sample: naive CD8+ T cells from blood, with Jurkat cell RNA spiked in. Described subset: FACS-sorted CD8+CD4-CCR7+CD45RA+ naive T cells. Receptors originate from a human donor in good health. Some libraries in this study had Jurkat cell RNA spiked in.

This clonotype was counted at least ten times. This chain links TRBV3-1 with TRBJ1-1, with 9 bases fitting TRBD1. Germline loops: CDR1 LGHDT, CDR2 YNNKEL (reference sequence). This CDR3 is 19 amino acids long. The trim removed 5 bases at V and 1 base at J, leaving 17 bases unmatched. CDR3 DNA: TGTGCCAGCAGCGGAGGGCCGGGGACAGGGCTATTTTCGAACACTGAAGCTTTCTTT. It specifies CASSGGPGTGLFSNTEAFF. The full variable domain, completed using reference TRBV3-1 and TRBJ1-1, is DTAVSQTPKYLVTQMGNDKSIKCEQNLGHDTMYWYKQDSKKFLKIMFSYNNKELIINETVPNRFSPKSPDKAHLNLHINSLELGDSAVYFCASSGGPGTGLFSNTEAFFGQGTRLTVV.

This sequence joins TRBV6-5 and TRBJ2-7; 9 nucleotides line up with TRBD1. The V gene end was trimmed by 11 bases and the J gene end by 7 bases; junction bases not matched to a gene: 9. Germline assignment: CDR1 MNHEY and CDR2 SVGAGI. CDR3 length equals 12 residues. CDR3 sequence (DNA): TGTGCCTGTCGACAGGGGGAGTTTGAGCAGTACTTC. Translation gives CACRQGEFEQYF.

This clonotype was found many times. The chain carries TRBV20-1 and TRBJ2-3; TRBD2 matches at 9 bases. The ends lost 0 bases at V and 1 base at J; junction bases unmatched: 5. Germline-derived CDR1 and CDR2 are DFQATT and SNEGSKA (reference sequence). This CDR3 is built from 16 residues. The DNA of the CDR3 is TGCAGTGCTAGAGAGGGTAGCGGGAGTGGCACAGATACGCAGTATTTT. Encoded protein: CSAREGSGSGTDTQYF.

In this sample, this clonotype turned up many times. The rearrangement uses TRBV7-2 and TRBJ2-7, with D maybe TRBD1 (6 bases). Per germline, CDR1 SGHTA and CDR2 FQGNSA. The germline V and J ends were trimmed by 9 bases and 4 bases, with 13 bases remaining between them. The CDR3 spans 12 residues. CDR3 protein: CARGRGPYEQYF. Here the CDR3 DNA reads TGTGCCAGGGGCAGGGGTCCGTACGAGCAGTACTTC.

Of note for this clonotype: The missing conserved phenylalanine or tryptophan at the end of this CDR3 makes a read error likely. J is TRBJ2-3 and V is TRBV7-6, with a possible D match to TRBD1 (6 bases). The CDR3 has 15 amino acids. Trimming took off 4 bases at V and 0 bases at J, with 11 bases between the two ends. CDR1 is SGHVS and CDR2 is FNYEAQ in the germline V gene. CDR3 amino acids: CASSSIGTSTDTQYL. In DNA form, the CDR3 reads TGTGCCAGCAGCTCGATCGGGACAAGCACAGATACGCAGTATTTA.

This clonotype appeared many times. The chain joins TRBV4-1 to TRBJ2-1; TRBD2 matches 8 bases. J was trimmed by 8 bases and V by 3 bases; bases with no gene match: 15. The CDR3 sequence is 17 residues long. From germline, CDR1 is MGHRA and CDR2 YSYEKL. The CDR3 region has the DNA TGCGCCAGCAGCCAGCCGACCGGGACTAGTCTTTTCCATGAGCAGTTCTTC. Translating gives CASSQPTGTSLFHEQFF.

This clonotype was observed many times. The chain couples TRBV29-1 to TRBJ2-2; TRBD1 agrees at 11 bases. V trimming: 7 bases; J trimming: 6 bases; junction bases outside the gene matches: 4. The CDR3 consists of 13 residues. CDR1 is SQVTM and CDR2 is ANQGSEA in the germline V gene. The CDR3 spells CSGLGQGAGELFF. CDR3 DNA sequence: TGCAGCGGCCTGGGACAGGGGGCCGGGGAGCTGTTTTTT.

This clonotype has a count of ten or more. The CDR3 sequence: CASRFSGTVTGELFF. In DNA form, the CDR3 reads TGTGCCAGCAGGTTTAGCGGGACCGTCACCGGGGAGCTGTTTTTT. The V and J genes are TRBV28 and TRBJ2-2, with TRBD2 matching over 8 bases. The CDR3 extends over 15 amino acids. V lost 6 bases to trimming and J lost 4 bases; unmatched junction nucleotides: 7. Germline assignment: CDR1 MDHEN and CDR2 SYDVKM.

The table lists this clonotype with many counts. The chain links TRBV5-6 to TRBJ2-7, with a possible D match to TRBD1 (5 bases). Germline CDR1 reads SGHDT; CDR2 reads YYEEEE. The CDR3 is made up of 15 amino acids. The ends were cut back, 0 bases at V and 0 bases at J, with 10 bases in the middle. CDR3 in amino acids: CASSLVAGSSYEQYF. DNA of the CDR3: TGTGCCAGCAGCTTGGTGGCAGGGTCCTCCTACGAGCAGTACTTC. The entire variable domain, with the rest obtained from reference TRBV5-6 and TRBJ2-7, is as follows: DAGVTQSPTHLIKTRGQQVTLRCSPKSGHDTVSWYQQALGQGPQFIFQYYEEEERQRGNFPDRFSGHQFPNYSSELNVNALLLGDSALYLCASSLVAGSSYEQYFGPGTRLTVT.

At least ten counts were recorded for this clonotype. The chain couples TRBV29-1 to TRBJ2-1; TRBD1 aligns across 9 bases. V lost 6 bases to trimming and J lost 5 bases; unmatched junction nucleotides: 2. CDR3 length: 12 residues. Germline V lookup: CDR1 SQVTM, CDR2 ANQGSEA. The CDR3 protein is CSVRTGDNEQFF. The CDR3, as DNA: TGCAGCGTCCGGACAGGGGACAATGAGCAGTTCTTC.

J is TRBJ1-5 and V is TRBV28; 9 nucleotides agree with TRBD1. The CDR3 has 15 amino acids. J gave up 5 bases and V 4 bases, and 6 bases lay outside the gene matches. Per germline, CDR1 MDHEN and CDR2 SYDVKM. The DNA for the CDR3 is TGTGCCAGCAGTTCCGACCGGGACAGGGATCAGCCCCAGCATTTT. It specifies CASSSDRDRDQPQHF.

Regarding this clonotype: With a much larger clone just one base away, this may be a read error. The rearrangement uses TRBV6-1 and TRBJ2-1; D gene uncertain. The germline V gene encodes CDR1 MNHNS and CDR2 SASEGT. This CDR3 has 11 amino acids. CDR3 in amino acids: CVSSEIGPQLF. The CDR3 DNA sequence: TGTGTCAGCAGTGAAATCGGGCCCCAGCTCTTC.

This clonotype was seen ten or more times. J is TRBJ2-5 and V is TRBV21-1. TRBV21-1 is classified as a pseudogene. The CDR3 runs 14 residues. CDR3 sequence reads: CASRKRVDFETQYF. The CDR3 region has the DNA TGTGCCAGCAGGAAAAGAGTAGATTTCGAGACCCAGTACTTC.

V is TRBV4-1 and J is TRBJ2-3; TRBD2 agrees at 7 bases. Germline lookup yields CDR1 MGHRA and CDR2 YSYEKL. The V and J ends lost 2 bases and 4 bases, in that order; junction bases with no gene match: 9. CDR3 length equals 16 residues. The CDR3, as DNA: TGCGCCAGCAGCCAACTGGGAGGGGCTAGGTCAGATACGCAGTATTTT. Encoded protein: CASSQLGGARSDTQYF.

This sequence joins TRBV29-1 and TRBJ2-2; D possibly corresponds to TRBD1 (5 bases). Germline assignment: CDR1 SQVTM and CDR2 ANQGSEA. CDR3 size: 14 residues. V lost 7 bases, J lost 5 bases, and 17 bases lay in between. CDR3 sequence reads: CSALDWGGTGELFF. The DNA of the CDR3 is TGCAGCGCCCTAGACTGGGGCGGTACCGGGGAGCTGTTTTTT.

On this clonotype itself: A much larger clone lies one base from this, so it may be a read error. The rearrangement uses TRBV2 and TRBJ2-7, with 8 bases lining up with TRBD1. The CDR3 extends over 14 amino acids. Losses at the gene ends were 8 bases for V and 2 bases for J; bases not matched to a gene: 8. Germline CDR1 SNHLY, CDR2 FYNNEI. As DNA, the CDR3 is TGTGCCAGCGGGCCGGGACAGGCCCCCTACGAGCAGTACTTC. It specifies CASGPGQAPYEQYF. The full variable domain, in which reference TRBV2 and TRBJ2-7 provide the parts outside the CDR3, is EPEVTQTPSHQVTQMGQEVILRCVPISNHLYFYWYRQILGQKVEFLVSFYNNEISEKSEIFDDQFSVERPDGSNFTLKIRSTKLEDSAMYFCASGPGQAPYEQYFGPGTRLTVT.

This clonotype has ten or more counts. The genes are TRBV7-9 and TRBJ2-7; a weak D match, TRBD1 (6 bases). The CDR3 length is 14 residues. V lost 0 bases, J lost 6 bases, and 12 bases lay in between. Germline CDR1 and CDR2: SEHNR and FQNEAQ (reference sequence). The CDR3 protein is CASSLAVGQREQYF. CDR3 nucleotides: TGTGCCAGCAGCTTAGCGGTGGGACAACGCGAGCAGTACTTC.

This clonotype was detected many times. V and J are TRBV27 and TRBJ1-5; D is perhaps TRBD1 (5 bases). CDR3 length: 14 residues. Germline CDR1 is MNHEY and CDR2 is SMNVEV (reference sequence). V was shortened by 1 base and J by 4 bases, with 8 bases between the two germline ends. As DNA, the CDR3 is TGTGCCAGCAGTTTATTAGGGGCTAATCAGCCCCAGCATTTT. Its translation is CASSLLGANQPQHF.

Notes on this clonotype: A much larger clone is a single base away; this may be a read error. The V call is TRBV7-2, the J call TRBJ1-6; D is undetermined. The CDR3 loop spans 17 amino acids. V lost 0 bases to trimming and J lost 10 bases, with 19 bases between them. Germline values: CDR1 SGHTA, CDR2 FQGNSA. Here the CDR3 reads CASSLAIVFGSGSPLHF. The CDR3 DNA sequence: TGTGCCAGCAGCTTAGCGATCGTATTTGGGTCGGGGTCACCCCTCCACTTT.

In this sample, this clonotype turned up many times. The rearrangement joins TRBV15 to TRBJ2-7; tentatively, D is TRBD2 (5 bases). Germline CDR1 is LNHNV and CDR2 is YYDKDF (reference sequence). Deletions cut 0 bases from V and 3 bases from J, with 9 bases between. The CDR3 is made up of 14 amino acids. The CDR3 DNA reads TGTGCCACCAGCAGAGATCGAGGGTACTACGAGCAGTACTTC. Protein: CATSRDRGYYEQYF.

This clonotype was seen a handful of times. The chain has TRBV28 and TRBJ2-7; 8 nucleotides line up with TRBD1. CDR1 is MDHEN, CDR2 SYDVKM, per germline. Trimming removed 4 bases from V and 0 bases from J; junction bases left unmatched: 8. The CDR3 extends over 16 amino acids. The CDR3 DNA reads TGTGCCAGCAGTTCCACCGGGACAGGAACCTCCTACGAGCAGTACTTC. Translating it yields CASSSTGTGTSYEQYF.

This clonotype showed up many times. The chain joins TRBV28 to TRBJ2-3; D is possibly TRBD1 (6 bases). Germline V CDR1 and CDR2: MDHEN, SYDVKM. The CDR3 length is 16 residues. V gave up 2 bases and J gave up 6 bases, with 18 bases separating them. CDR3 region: CASSLQSPATGDTQYF. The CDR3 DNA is TGTGCCAGCAGTTTACAGTCTCCCGCAACAGGGGATACGCAGTATTTT.

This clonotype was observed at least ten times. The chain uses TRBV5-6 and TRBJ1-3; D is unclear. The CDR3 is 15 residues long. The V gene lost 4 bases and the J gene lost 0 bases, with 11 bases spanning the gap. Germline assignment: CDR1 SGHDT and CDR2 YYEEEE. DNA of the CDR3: TGTGCCAGCAGCCCGGACGGGAACTCTGGAAACACCATATATTTT. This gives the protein CASSPDGNSGNTIYF.

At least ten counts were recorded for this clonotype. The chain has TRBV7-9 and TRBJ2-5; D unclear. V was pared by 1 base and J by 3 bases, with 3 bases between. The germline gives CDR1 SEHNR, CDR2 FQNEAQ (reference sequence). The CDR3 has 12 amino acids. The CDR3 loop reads CASSLGEETQYF. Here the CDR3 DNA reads TGTGCCAGCAGCTTAGGGGAAGAGACCCAGTACTTC.